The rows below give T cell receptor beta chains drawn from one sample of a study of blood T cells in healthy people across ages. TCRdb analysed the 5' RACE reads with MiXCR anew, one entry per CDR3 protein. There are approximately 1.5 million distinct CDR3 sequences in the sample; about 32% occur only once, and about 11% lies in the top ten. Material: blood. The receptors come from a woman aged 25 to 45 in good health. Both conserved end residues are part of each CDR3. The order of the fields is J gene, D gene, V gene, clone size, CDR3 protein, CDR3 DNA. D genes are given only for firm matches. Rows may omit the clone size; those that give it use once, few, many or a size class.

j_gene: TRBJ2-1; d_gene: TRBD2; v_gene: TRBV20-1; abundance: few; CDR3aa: CSAPRWAGDYNEQFF; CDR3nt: TGCAGTGCCCCACGGTGGGCGGGAGACTACAATGAGCAGTTCTTC
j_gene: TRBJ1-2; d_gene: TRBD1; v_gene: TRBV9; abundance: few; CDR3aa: CASSVDLGTGGSYGYTF; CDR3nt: TGTGCCAGCAGCGTAGATCTTGGGACAGGGGGTTCCTATGGCTACACCTTC
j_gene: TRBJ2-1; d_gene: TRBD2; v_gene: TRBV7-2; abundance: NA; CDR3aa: CASSRTRSNEQFF; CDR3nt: TGTGCCAGCAGCCGGACTAGATCCAATGAGCAGTTCTTC
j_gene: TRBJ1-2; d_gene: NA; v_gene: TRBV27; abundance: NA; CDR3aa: CASSLRQKGDYGYTF; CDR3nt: TGTGCCAGCAGTTTACGGCAGAAAGGGGACTATGGCTACACCTTC
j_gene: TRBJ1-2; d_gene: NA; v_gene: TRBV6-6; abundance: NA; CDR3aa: CASSYMSTVSNYGYTF; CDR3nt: TGTGCCAGCAGTTACATGTCGACAGTTTCTAACTATGGCTACACCTTC
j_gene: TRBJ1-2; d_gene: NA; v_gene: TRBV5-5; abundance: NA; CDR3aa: CASSLVGPSYGYTF; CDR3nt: TGTGCCAGCAGCTTGGTCGGGCCTTCCTATGGCTACACCTTC
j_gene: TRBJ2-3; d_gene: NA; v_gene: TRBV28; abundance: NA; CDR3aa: CASSFGEADTQYF; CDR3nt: TGTGCCAGCAGTTTTGGGGAAGCAGATACGCAGTATTTT
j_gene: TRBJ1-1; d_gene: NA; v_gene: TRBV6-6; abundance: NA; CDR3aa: CASSKRDKNTEAFF; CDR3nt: TGTGCCAGCAGTAAACGGGACAAGAACACTGAAGCTTTCTTT
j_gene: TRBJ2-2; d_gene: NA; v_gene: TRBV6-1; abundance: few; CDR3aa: CASSAEGATGELFF; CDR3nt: TGTGCCAGCAGTGCGGAGGGAGCCACCGGGGAGCTGTTTTTT
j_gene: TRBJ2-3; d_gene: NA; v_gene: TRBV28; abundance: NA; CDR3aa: CASSFSAGSSTDTQYF; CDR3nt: TGTGCCAGCAGTTTCTCCGCCGGGAGCTCCACAGATACGCAGTATTTT
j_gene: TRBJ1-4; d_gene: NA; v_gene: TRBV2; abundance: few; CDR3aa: CASSGTIDNEKLFF; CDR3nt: TGTGCCAGCAGTGGGACAATAGATAATGAAAAACTGTTTTTT
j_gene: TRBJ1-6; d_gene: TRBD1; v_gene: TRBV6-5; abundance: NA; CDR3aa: CASSRKQGAGSPLHF; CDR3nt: TGTGCCAGCAGCCGAAAGCAGGGGGCTGGTTCACCCCTCCACTTT
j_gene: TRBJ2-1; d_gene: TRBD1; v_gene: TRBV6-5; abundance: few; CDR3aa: CASSGTASSYNEQFF; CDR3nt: TGTGCCAGCAGCGGGACAGCGTCCTCCTACAATGAGCAGTTCTTC
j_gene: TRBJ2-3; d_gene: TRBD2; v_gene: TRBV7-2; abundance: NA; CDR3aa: CASSPYSGSSTDMQYF; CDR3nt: TGTGCCAGCAGCCCCTATAGCGGGAGCAGCACAGATATGCAGTATTTT
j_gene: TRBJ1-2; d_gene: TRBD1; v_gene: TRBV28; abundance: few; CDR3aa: CASRAAGTGRGGYTF; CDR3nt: TGTGCCAGCAGGGCAGCCGGGACAGGGCGAGGCGGCTACACCTTC
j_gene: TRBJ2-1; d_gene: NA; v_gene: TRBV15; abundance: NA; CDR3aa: CATSRGDLGSNEQFF; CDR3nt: TGTGCCACCAGCAGAGGGGACCTAGGGAGCAATGAGCAGTTCTTC
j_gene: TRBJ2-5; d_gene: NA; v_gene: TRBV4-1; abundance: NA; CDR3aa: CASSYRLQETQYF; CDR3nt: TGCGCCAGCAGCTACCGGTTACAAGAGACCCAGTACTTC
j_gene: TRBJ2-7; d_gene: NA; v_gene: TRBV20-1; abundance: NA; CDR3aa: CSPGTPPYEQYF; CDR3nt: TGCAGTCCCGGGACACCTCCCTACGAGCAGTACTTC
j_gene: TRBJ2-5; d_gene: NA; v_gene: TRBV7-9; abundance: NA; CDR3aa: CASNSRLETQYF; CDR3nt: TGTGCCAGCAACTCCCGTCTCGAGACCCAGTACTTC
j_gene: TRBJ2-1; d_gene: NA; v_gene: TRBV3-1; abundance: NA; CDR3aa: CASNSHSGDNEQFF; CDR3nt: TGTGCCAGCAACTCCCACTCAGGGGACAATGAGCAGTTCTTC
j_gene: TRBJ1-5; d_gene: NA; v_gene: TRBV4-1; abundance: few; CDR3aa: CASSQEGRSKQPQHF; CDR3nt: TGCGCCAGCAGCCAAGAAGGCCGGAGCAAGCAGCCCCAGCATTTT
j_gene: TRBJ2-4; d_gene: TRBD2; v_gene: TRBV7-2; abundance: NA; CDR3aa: CASSRPIAGGAKNIQYF; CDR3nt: TGTGCCAGCAGCCGCCCCATAGCGGGAGGAGCCAAAAACATTCAGTACTTC
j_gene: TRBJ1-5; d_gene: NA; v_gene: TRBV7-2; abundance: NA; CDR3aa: CASSLYERQPQHF; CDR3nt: TGTGCCAGCAGCTTATACGAACGGCAGCCCCAGCATTTT
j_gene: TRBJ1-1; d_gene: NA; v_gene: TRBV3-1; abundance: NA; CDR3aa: CASSWGSNTEAFF; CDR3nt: TGTGCCAGCAGCTGGGGTTCGAACACTGAAGCTTTCTTT
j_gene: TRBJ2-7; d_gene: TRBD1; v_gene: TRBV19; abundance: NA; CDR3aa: CASSPRTGTPYEQYF; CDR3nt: TGTGCCAGTAGTCCGCGGACAGGGACGCCCTACGAGCAGTACTTC
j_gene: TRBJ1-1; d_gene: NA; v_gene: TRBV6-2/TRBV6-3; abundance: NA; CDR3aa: CASSRLSDRDRPNTEAFF; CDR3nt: TGTGCCAGCAGTCGCTTATCCGACCGGGACCGACCCAACACTGAAGCTTTCTTT
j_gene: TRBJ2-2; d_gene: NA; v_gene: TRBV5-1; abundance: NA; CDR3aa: CASTDRSTGELFF; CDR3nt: TGCGCCAGCACGGACAGAAGCACCGGGGAGCTGTTTTTT
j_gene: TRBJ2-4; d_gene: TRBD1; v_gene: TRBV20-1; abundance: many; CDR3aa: CSASQGAAKNIQYF; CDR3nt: TGCAGTGCTAGTCAGGGGGCTGCCAAAAACATTCAGTACTTC
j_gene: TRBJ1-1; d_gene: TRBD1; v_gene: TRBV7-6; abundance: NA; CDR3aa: CASSLGDMTGFSEAFF; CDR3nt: TGTGCCAGCAGCTTGGGAGACATGACAGGGTTCTCTGAAGCTTTCTTT
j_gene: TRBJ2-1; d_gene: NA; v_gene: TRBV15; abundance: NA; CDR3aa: CATSRKDYHNEQFF; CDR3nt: TGTGCCACCAGCAGAAAGGACTACCACAATGAGCAGTTCTTC
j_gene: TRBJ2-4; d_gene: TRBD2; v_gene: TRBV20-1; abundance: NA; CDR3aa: CSARVGRGENIQYF; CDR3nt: TGCAGTGCTAGAGTGGGTCGGGGGGAAAACATTCAGTACTTC
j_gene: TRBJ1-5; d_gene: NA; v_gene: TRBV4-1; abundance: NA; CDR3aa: CASSRQFSNQPQHF; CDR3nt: TGCGCCAGCAGCCGACAATTTAGCAATCAGCCCCAGCATTTT
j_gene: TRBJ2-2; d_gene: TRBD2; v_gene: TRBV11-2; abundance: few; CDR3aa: CASSFGTSGGRGTGELFF; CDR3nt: TGTGCCAGCAGCTTTGGAACTAGCGGAGGGCGGGGCACCGGGGAGCTGTTTTTT
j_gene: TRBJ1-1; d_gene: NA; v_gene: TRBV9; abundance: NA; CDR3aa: CASSSVGRLNTEAFF; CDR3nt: TGTGCCAGCAGCTCGGTCGGGCGATTGAACACTGAAGCTTTCTTT
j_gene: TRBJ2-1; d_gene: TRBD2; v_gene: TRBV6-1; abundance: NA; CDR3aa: CASRGWGSSGRYNEQFF; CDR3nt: TGTGCCAGCAGAGGGTGGGGATCTAGCGGGAGGTACAATGAGCAGTTCTTC
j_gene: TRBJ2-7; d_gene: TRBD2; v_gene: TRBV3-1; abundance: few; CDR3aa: CASSQVQRGLYF; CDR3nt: TGTGCCAGCAGCCAAGTTCAGCGGGGTCTGTACTTC
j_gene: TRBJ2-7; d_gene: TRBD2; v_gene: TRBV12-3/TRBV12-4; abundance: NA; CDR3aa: CASNALAGVPYEQYF; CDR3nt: TGTGCCAGCAACGCACTAGCGGGAGTACCCTACGAGCAGTACTTC
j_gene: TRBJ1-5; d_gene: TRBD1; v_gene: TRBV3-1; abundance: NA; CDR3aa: CASSLGPGQGFVWGNQPQHF; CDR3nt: TGTGCCAGCAGCCTTGGTCCGGGACAGGGGTTCGTTTGGGGCAATCAGCCCCAGCATTTT
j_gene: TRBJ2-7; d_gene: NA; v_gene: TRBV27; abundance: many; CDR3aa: CASSLGPVYEQYF; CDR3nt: TGTGCCAGCAGTTTGGGCCCCGTGTACGAGCAGTACTTC
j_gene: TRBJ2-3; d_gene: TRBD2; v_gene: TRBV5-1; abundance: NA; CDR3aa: CASSLAISGGPLDTQYF; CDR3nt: TGCGCCAGCAGCTTGGCCATTTCGGGGGGGCCCTTAGATACGCAGTATTTT
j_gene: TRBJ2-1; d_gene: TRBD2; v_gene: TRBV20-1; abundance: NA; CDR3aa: CSAVGLENNEQFF; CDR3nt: TGCAGTGCCGTCGGACTAGAGAACAATGAGCAGTTCTTC
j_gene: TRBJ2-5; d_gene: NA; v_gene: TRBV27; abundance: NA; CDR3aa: CASPPPLKQYF; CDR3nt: TGTGCCAGCCCACCCCCCCTCAAGCAGTACTTC
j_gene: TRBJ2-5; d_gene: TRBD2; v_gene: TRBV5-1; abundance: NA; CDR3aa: CASSWTSGRAGETQYF; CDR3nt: TGCGCCAGCAGCTGGACTAGCGGGAGGGCCGGGGAGACCCAGTACTTC
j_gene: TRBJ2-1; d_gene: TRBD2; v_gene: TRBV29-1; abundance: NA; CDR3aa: CSVEARGLAGLHEQFF; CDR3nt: TGCAGCGTTGAAGCCCGGGGACTAGCGGGGCTTCATGAGCAGTTCTTC
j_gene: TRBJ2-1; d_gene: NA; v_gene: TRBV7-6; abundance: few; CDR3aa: CASSLALESEQFF; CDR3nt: TGTGCCAGCAGCTTAGCGTTGGAGAGTGAGCAGTTCTTC
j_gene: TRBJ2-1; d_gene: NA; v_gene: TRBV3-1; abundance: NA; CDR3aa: CASSQLAVPNEQFF; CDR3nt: TGTGCCAGCAGCCAGCTAGCTGTCCCCAATGAGCAGTTCTTC
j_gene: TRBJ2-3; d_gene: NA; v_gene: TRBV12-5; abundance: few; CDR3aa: CASGRSGTDTQYF; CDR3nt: TGTGCTAGTGGCCGTTCGGGCACGGATACGCAGTATTTT
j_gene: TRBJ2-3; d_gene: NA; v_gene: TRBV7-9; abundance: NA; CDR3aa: CASSTTSADTQYF; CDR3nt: TGTGCCAGCAGCACGACTAGTGCAGATACGCAGTATTTT
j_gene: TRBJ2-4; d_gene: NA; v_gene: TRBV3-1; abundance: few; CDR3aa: CAGSQVGGDAKNIQYF; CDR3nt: TGTGCCGGCAGCCAGGTAGGGGGGGACGCCAAAAACATTCAGTACTTC
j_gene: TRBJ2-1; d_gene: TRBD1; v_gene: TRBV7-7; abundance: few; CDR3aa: CASSPSDRVNEQFF; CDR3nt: TGTGCCAGCAGCCCATCAGACAGGGTCAATGAGCAGTTCTTC
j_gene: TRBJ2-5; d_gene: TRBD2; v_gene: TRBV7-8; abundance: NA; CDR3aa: CASSSYSGTNNEQYF; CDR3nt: TGTGCCAGCAGCTCCTATAGCGGGACTAACAATGAGCAGTACTTC
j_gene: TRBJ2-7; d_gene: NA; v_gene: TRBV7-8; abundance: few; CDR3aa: CASSFFPGGQQNYEQYF; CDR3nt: TGTGCCAGCAGCTTCTTCCCGGGCGGGCAGCAGAACTACGAGCAGTACTTC
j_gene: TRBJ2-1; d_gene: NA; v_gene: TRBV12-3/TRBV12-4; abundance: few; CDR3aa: CASSYVAGMSSYNEQFF; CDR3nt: TGTGCCAGCAGTTATGTGGCGGGGATGAGCTCCTACAATGAGCAGTTCTTC
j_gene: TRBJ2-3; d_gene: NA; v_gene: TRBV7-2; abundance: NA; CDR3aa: CASSLASRGRDTQYF; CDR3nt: TGTGCCAGCAGCTTGGCTAGCCGAGGTCGGGATACGCAGTATTTT
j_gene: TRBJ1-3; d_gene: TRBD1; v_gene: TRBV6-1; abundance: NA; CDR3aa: CASRTGDRNTIYF; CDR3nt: TGTGCCAGCAGGACAGGGGATAGAAACACCATATATTTT